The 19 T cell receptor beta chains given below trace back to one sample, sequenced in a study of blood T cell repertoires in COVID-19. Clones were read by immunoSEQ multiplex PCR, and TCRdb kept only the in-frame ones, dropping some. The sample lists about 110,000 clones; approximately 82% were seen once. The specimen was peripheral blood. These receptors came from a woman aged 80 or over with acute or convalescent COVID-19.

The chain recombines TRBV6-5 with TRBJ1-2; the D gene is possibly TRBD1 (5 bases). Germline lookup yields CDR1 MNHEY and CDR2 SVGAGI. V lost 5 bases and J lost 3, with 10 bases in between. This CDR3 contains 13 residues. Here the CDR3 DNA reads TGTGCCAGCAGTCAGGGACTTGACTATGGCTACACCTTC. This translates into CASSQGLDYGYTF.

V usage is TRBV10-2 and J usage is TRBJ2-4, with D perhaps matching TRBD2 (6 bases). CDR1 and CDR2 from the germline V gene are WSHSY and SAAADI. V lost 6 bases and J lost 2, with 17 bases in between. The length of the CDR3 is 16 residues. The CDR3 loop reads CASSDTLAVPKNIQYF. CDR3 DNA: TGCGCCAGCAGCGACACCTTAGCGGTACCCAAAAACATTCAGTACTTC.

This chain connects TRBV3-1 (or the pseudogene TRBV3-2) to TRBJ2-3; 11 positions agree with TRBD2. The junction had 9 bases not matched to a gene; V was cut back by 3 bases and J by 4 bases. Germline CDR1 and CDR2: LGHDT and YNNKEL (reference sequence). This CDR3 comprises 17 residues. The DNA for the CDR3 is TGTGCCAGCAGCCAGTTTATCGGGACTAGCGGCCCAGATACGCAGTATTTT. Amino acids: CASSQFIGTSGPDTQYF.

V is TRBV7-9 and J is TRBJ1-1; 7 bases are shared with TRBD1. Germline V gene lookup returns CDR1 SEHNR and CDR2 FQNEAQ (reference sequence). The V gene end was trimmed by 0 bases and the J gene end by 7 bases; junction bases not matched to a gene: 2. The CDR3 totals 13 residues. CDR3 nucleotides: TGTGCCAGCAGCTTAGCGGGGACAGATGAAGCTTTCTTT. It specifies CASSLAGTDEAFF. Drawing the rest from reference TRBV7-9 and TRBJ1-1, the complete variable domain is DTGVSQNPRHKITKRGQNVTFRCDPISEHNRLYWYRQTLGQGPEFLTYFQNEAQLEKSRLLSDRFSAERPKGSFSTLEIQRTEQGDSAMYLCASSLAGTDEAFFGQGTRLTVV.

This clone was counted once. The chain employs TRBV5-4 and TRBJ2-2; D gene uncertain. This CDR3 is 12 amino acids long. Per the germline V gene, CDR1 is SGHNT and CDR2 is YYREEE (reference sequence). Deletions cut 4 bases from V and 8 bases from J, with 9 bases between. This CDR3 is CASSPAVGELFF. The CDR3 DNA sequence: TGTGCCAGCAGCCCCGCGGTGGGGGAGCTGTTTTTT. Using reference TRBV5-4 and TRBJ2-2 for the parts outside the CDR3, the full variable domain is ETGVTQSPTHLIKTRGQQVTLRCSSQSGHNTVSWYQQALGQGPQFIFQYYREEENGRGNFPPRFSGLQFPNYSSELNVNALELDDSALYLCASSPAVGELFFGEGSRLTVL.

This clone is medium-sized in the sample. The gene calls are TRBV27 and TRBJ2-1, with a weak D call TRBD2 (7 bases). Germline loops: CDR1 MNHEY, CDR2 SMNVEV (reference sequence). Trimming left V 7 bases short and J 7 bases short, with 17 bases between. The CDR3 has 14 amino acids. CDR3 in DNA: TGTGCCAGCACAGAGGGGGGGGCTAGGAATGAGCAGTTCTTC. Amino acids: CASTEGGARNEQFF.

CDR3 loop: CASSLSLAGYNEQFF. The CDR3, as DNA: TGCGCCAGCAGCTTGAGCCTAGCGGGGTACAATGAGCAGTTCTTC. The V and J genes are TRBV5-1 and TRBJ2-1; 9 positions agree with TRBD2. Germline trimming cut 1 base from V and 4 bases from J; bases unmatched to any gene: 3. CDR1 is SGHRS, CDR2 YFSETQ, per germline. CDR3 size: 15 residues.

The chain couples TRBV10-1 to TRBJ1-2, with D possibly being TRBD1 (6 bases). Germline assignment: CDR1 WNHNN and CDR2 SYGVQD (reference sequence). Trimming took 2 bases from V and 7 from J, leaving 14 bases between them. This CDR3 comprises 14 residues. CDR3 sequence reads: CASSEDGGARGYTF. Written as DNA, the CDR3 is TGCGCCAGCAGTGAGGACGGGGGGGCGCGTGGCTACACCTTC.

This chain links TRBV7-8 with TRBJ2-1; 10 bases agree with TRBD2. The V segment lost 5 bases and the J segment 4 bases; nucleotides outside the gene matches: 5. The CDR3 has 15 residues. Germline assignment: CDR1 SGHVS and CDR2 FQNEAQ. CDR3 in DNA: TGTGCCAGCAGCCCAATAGCGGGAGGATACAATGAGCAGTTCTTC. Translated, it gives CASSPIAGGYNEQFF.

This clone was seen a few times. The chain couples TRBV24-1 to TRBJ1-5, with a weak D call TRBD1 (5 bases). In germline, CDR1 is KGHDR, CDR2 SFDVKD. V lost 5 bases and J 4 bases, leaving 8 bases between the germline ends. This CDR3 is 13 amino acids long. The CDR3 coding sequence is TGTGCCACCAGTGCGGGGACTAATCAGCCCCAGCATTTT. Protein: CATSAGTNQPQHF.

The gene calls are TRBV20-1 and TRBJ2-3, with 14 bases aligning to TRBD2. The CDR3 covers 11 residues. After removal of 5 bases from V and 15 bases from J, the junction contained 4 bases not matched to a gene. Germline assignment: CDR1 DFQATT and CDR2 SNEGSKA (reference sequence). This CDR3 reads CSAGTSGRIYF. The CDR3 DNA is TGCAGTGCTGGGACTAGCGGGAGAATATATTTT.

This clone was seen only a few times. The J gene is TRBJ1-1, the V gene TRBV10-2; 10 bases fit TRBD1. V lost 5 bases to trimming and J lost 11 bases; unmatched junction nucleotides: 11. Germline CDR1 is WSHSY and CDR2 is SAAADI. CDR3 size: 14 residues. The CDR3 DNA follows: TGCGCCAGCAGTACCGGGACAGGGGCTCCTTGGGCTTTCTTT. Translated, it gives CASSTGTGAPWAFF.

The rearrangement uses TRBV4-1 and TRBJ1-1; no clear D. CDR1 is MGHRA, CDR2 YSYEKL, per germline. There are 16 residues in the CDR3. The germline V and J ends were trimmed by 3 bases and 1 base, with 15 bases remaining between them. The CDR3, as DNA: TGCGCCAGCAGCCACCCCAAAAAGGCAGGGAACACTGAAGCTTTCTTT. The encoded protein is CASSHPKKAGNTEAFF.

The DNA for the CDR3 is TGTGCCAGCAGCCTACGACAGGGGGAGGGTGGCTACACCTTC. Protein sequence: CASSLRQGEGGYTF. The chain carries TRBV7-6 and TRBJ1-2; the match to TRBD1 covers 9 bases. The junction had 8 bases not matched to a gene; V was cut back by 5 bases and J by 7 bases. The germline V gene encodes CDR1 SGHVS and CDR2 FNYEAQ. The CDR3 is 14 amino acids. Full variable domain (missing parts from reference TRBV7-6 and TRBJ1-2): GAGVSQSPRYKVTKRGQDVALRCDPISGHVSLYWYRQALGQGPEFLTYFNYEAQQDKSGLPNDRFSAERPEGSISTLTIQRTEQRDSAMYRCASSLRQGEGGYTFGSGTRLTVV.

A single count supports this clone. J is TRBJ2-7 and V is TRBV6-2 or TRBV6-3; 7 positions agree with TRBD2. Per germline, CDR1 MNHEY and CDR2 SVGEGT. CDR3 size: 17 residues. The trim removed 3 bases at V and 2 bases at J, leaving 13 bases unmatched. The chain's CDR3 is CASSYRQGLAEAYEQYF. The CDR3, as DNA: TGTGCCAGCAGTTATCGGCAAGGGCTAGCGGAAGCCTACGAGCAGTACTTC.

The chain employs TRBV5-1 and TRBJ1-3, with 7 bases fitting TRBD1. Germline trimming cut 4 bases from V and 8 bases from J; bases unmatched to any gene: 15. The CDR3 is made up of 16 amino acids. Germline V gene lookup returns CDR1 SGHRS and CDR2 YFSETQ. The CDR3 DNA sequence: TGCGCCAGCAGCCAAGGTCGGACAGGACTCGGGGACACCATATATTTT. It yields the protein CASSQGRTGLGDTIYF.

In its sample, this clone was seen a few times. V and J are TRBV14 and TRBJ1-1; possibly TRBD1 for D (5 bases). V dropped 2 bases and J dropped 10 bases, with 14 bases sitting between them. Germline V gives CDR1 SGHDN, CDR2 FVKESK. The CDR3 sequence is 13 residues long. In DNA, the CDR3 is TGTGCCAGCAGCCAATACTCGCAGGGTAGAGCTTTCTTT. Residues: CASSQYSQGRAFF.

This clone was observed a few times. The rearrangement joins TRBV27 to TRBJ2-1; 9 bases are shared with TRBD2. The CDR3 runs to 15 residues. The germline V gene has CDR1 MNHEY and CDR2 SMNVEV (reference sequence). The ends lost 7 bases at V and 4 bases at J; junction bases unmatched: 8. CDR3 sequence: CASMTDLAGYNEQFF. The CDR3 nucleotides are TGTGCCAGCATGACCGACCTAGCGGGGTACAATGAGCAGTTCTTC.

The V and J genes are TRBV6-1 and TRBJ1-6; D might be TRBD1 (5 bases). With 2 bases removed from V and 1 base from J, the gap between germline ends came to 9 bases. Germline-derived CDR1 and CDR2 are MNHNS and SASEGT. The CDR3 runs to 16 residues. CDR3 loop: CASSEHGGSYNSPLHF. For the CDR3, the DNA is TGTGCCAGCAGTGAACATGGGGGGTCCTATAATTCACCCCTCCACTTT.